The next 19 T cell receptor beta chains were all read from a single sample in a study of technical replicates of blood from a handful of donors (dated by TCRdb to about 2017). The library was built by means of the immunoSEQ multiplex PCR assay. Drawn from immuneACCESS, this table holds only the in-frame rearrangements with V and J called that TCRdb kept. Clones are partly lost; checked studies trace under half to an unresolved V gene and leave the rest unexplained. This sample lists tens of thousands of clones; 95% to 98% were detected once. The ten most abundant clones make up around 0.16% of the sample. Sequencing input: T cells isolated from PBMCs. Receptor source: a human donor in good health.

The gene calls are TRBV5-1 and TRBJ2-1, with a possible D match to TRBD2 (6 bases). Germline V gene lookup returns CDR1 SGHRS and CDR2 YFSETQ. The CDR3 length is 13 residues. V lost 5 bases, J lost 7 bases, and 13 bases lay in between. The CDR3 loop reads CASRETSSNEQFF. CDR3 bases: TGCGCCAGCAGGGAGACTAGTTCAAATGAGCAGTTCTTC.

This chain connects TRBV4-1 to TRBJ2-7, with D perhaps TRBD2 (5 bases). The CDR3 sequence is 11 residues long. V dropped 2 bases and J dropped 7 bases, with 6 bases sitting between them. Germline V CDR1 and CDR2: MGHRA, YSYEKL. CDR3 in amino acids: CASSQPGEQYF. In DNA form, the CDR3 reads TGCGCCAGCAGCCAACCGGGGGAGCAGTACTTC.

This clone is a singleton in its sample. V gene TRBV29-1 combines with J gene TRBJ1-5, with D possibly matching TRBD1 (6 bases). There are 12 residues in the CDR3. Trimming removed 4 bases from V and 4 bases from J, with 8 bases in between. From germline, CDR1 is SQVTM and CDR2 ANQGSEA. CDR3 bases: TGCAGCGTTGCAGGGGATAATCAGCCCCAGCATTTT. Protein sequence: CSVAGDNQPQHF.

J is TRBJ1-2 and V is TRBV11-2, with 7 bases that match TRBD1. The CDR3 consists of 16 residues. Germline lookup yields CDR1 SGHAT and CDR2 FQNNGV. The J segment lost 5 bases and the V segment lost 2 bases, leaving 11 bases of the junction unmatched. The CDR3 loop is CASSLRGAGTEYGYTF. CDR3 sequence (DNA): TGTGCCAGCAGCTTAAGGGGGGCGGGGACAGAGTATGGCTACACCTTC.

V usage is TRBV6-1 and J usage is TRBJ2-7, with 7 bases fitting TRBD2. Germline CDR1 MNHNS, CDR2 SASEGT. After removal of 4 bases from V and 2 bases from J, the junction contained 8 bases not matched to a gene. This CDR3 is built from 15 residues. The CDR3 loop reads CASSGRASGTYEQYF. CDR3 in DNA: TGTGCCAGCAGTGGACGGGCTAGCGGAACCTACGAGCAGTACTTC.

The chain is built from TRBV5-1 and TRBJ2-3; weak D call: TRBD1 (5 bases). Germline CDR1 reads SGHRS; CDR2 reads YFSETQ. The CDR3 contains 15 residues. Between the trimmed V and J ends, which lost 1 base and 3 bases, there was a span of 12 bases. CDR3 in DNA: TGCGCCAGCAGCTTGACGCAGGGTGGTACAGATACGCAGTATTTT. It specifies CASSLTQGGTDTQYF.

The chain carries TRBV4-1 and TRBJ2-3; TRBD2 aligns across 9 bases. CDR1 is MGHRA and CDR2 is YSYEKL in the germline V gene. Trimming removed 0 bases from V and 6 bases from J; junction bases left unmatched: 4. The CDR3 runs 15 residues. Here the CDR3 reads CASSQESGGWDTQYF. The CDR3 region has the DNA TGCGCCAGCAGCCAAGAAAGCGGGGGGTGGGATACGCAGTATTTT.

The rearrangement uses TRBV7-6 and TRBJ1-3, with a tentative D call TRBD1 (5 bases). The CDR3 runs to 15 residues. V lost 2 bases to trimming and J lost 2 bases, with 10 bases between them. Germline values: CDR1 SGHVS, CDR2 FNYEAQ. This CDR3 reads CASSLSTGPGNTIYF. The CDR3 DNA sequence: TGTGCCAGCAGCTTATCCACAGGACCTGGAAACACCATATATTTT.

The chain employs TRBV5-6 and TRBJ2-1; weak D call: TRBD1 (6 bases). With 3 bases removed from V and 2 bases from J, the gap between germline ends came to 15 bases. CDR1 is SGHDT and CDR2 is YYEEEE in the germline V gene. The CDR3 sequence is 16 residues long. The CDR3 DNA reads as TGTGCCAGCAGCTCAGCGACAGGCCGCGCCTACAATGAGCAGTTCTTC. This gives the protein CASSSATGRAYNEQFF.

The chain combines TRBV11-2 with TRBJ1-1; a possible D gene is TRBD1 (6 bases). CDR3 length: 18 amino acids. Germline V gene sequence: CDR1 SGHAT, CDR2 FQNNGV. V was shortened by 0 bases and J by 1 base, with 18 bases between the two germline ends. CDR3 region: CASSLESPRDTTNTEAFF. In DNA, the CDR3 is TGTGCCAGCAGCTTAGAATCCCCACGGGACACTACGAACACTGAAGCTTTCTTT.

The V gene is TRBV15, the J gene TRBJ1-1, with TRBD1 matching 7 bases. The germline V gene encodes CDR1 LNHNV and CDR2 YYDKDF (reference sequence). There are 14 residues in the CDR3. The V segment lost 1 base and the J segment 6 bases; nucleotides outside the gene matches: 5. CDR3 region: CATSRVDRDPEAFF. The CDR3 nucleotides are TGTGCCACCAGCAGAGTCGACAGGGACCCTGAAGCTTTCTTT. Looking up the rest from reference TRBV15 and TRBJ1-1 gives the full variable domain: DAMVIQNPRYQVTQFGKPVTLSCSQTLNHNVMYWYQQKSSQAPKLLFHYYDKDFNNEADTPDNFQSRRPNTSFCFLDIRSPGLGDTAMYLCATSRVDRDPEAFFGQGTRLTVV.

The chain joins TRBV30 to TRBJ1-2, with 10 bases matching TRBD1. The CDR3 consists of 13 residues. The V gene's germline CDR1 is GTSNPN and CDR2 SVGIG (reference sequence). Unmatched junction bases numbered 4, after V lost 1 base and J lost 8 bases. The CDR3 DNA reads TGTGCCTGGAGTGCGGGACAGGGGAAGGGCTACACCTTC. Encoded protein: CAWSAGQGKGYTF.

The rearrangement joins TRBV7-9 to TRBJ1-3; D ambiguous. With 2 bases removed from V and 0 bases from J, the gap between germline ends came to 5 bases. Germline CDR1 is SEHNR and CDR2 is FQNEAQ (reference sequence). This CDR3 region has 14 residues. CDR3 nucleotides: TGTGCCAGCAGCTTATCAGTCTCTGGAAACACCATATATTTT. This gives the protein CASSLSVSGNTIYF.

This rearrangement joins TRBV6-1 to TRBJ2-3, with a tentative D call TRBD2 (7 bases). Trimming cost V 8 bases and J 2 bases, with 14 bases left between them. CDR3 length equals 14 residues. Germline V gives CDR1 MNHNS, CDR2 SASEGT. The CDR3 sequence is CASHWAGATDTQYF. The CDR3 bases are TGTGCCAGCCATTGGGCGGGGGCCACAGATACGCAGTATTTT.

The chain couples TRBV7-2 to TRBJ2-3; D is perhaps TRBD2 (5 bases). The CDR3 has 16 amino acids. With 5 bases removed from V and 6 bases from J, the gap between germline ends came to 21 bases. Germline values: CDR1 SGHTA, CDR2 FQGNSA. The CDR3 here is CASSVSVIVAGDTQYF. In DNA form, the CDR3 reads TGTGCCAGCAGCGTATCGGTAATCGTGGCGGGTGATACGCAGTATTTT.

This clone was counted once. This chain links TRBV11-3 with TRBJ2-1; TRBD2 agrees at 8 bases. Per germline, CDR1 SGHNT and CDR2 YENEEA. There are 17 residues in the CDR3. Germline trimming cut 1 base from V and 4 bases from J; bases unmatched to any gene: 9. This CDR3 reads CASSLGIAGTQYNEQFF. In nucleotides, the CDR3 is TGTGCCAGCAGCTTAGGTATAGCGGGGACCCAGTACAATGAGCAGTTCTTC.

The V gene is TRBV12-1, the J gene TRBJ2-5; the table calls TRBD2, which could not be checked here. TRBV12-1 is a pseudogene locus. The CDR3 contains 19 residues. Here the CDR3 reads CASSDTGTTHTQYQETQYF. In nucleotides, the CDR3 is TGTGCCAGCAGCGACACCGGGACTACGCACACCCAGTACCAAGAGACCCAGTACTTC.

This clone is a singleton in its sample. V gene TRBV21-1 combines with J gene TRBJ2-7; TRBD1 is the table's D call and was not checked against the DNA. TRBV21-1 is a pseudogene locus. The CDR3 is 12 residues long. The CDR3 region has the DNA TGTGCCAGCGGCCTAGGGGGCTACGAGCAGTACTTC. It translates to CASGLGGYEQYF.

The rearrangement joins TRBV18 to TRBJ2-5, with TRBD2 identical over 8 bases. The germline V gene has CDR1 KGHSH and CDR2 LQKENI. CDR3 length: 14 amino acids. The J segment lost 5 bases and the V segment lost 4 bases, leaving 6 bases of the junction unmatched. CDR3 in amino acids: CASSRQEREETQYF. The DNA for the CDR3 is TGTGCCAGCTCACGACAGGAGCGGGAGGAGACCCAGTACTTC.